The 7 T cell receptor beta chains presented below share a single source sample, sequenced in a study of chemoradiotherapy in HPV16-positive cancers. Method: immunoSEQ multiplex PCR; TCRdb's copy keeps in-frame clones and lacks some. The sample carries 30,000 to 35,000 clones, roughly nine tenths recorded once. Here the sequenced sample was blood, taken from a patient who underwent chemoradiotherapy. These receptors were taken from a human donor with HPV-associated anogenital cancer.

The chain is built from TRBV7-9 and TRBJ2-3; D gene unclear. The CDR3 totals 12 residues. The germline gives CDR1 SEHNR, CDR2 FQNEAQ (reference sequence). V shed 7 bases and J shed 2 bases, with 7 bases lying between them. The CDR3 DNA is TGTGCCAGCACGGCGAACACAGATACGCAGTATTTT. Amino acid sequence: CASTANTDTQYF.

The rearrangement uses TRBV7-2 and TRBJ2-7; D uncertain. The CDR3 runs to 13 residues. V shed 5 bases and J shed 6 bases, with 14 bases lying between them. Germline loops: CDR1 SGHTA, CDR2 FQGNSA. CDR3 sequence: CASSASLFSEQYF. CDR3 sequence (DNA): TGTGCCAGCAGCGCCTCGCTATTTTCCGAGCAGTACTTC. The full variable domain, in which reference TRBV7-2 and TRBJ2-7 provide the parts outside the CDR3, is GAGVSQSPSNKVTEKGKDVELRCDPISGHTALYWYRQSLGQGLEFLIYFQGNSAPDKSGLPSDRFSAERTGGSVSTLTIQRTQQEDSAVYLCASSASLFSEQYFGPGTRLTVT.

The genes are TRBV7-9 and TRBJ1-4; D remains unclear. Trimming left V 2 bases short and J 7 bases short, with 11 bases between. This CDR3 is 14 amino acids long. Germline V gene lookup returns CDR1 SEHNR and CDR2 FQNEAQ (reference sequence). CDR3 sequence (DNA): TGTGCCAGCAGCTTACGGAGGGAGGGTGAAAAACTGTTTTTT. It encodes CASSLRREGEKLFF.

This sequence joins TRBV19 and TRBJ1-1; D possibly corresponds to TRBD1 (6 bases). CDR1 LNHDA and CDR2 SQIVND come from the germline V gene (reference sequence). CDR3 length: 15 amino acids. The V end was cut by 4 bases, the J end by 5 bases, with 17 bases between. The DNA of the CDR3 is TGTGCCAGTAGTACCCGCCAGGGGCGGGAAACTGAAGCTTTCTTT. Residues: CASSTRQGRETEAFF.

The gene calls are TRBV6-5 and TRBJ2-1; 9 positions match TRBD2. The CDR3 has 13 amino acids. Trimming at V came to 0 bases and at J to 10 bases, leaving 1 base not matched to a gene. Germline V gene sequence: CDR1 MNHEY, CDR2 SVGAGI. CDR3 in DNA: TGTGCCAGCAGTTACTCGGCGGGGGGGGAGCAGTTCTTC. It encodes CASSYSAGGEQFF.

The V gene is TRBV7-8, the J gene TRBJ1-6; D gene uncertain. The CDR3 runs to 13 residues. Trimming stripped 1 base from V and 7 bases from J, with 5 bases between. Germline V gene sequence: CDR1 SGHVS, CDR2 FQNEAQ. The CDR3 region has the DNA TGTGCCAGCAGCTTAGATGTGAATTCACCCCTCCACTTT. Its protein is CASSLDVNSPLHF.

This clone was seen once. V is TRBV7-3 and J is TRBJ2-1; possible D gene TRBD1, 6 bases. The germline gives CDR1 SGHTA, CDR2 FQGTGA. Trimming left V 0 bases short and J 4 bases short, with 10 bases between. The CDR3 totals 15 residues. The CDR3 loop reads CASSLTAQGYNEQFF. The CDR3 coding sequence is TGTGCCAGCAGCTTAACCGCGCAGGGGTACAATGAGCAGTTCTTC. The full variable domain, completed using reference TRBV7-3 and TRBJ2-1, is GAGVSQTPSNKVTEKGKYVELRCDPISGHTALYWYRQSLGQGPEFLIYFQGTGAADDSGLPNDRFFAVRPEGSVSTLKIQRTERGDSAVYLCASSLTAQGYNEQFFGPGTRLTVL.